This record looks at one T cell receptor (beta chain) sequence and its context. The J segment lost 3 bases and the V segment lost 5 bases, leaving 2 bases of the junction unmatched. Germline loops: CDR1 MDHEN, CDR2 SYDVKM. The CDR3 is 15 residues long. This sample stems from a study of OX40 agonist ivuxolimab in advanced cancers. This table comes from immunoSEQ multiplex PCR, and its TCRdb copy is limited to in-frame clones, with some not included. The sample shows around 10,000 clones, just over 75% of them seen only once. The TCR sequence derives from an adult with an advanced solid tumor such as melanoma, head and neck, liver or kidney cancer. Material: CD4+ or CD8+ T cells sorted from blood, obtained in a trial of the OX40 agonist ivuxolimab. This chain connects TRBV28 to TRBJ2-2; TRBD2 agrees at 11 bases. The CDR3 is CASSTGLADTGELFF. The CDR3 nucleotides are TGTGCCAGCAGTACGGGACTAGCGGACACCGGGGAGCTGTTTTTT.